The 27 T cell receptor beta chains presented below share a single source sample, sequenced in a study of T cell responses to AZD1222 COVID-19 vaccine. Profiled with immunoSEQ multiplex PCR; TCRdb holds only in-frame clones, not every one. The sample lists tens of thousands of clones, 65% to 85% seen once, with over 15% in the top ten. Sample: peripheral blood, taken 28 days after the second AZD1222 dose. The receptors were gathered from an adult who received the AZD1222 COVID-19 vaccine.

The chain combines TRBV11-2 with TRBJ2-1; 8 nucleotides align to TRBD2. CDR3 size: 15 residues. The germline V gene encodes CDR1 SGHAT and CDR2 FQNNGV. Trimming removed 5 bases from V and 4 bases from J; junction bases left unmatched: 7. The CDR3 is CASSPGGGNYNEQFF. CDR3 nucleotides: TGTGCCAGCAGCCCCGGGGGGGGAAATTACAATGAGCAGTTCTTC.

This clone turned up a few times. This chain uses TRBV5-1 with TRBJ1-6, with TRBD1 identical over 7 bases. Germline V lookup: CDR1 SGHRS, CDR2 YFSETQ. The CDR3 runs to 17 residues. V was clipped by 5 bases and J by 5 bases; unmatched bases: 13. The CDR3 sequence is CASSPKTGVENNSPLHF. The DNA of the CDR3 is TGCGCCAGCAGTCCCAAAACAGGGGTTGAAAATAATTCACCCCTCCACTTT. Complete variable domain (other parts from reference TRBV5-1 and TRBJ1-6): KAGVTQTPRYLIKTRGQQVTLSCSPISGHRSVSWYQQTPGQGLQFLFEYFSETQRNKGNFPGRFSGRQFSNSRSEMNVSTLELGDSALYLCASSPKTGVENNSPLHFGNGTRLTVT.

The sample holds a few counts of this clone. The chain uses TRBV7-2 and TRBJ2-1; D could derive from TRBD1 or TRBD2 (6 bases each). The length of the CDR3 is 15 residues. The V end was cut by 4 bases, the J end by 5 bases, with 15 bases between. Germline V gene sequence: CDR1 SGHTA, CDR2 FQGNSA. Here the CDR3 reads CASSSTSQGHNEQFF. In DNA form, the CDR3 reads TGTGCCAGCAGCTCGACTAGTCAGGGGCACAATGAGCAGTTCTTC.

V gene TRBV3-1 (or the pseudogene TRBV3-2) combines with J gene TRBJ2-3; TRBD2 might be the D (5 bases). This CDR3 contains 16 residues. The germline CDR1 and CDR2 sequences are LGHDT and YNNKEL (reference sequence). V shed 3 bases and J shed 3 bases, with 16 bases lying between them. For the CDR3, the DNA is TGTGCCAGCAGCCAGCTAGCTATCGGGGTAACAGATACGCAGTATTTT. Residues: CASSQLAIGVTDTQYF.

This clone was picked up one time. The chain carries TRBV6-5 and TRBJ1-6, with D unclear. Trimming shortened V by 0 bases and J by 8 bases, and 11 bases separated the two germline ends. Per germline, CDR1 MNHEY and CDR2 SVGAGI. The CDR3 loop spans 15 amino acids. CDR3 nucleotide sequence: TGTGCCAGCAGTTACTCTTGGGGTATTGATTCACCCCTCCACTTT. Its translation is CASSYSWGIDSPLHF.

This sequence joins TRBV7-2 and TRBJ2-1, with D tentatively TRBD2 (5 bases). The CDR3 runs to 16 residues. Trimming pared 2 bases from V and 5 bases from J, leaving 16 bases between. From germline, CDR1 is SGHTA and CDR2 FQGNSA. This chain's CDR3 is CASSLPRGTINNEQFF. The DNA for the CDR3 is TGTGCCAGCAGCTTACCCCGGGGAACTATAAACAATGAGCAGTTCTTC.

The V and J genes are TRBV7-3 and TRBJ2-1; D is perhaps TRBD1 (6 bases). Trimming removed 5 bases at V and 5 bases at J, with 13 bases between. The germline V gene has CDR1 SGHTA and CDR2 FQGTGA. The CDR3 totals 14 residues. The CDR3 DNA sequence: TGTGCCAGCAGCGCCAGGGGTTGGGACAATGAGCAGTTCTTC. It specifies CASSARGWDNEQFF.

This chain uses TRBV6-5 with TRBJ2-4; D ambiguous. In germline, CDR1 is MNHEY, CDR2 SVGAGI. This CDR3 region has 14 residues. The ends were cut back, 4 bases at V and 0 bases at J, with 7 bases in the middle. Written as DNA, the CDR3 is TGTGCCAGCAGTTCGAGACTAGCCAAAAACATTCAGTACTTC. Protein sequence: CASSSRLAKNIQYF.

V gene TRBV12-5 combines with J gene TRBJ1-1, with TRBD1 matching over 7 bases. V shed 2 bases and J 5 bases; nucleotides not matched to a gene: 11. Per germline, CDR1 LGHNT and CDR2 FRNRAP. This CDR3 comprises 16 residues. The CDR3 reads CASGLLPKTGMTEAFF. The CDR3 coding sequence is TGTGCTAGTGGTTTGCTCCCTAAGACAGGGATGACTGAAGCTTTCTTT.

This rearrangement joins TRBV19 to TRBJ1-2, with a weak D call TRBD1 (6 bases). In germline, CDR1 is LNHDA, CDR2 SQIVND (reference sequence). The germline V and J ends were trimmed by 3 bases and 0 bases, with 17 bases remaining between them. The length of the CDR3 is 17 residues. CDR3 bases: TGTGCCAGTAGTATCCCCGGGGGCAGAGTTACTAACTATGGCTACACCTTC. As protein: CASSIPGGRVTNYGYTF.

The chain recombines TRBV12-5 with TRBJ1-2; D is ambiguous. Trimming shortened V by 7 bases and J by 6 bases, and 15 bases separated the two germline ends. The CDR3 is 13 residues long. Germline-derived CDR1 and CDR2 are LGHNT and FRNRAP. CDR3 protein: CASVRVLPHGYTF. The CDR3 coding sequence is TGTGCTAGTGTCCGCGTACTCCCTCATGGCTACACCTTC.

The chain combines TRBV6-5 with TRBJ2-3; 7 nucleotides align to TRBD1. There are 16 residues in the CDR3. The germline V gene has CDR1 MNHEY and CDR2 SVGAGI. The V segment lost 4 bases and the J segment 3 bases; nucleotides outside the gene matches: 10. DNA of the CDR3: TGTGCCAGCAGTTTAAGACAGGGAGTTAGGACAGATACGCAGTATTTT. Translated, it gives CASSLRQGVRTDTQYF.

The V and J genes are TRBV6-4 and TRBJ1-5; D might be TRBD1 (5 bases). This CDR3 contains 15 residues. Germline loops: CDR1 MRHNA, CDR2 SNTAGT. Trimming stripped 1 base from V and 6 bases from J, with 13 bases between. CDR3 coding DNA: TGTGCCAGCAGTGACTACCCCGGCCAGGGTCAGCCCCAGCATTTT. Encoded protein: CASSDYPGQGQPQHF.

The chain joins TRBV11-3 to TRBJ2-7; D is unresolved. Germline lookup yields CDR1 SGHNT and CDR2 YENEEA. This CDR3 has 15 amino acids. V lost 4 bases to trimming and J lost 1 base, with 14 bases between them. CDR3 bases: TGTGCCAGCAGCTCGGGTCTAAGGAGTTCCTACGAGCAGTACTTC. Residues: CASSSGLRSSYEQYF.

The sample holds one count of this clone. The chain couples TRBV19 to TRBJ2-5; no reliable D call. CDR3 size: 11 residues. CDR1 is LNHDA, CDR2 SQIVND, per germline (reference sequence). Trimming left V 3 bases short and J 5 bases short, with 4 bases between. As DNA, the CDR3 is TGTGCCAGTAGTATGTGGGAGACCCAGTACTTC. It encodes CASSMWETQYF.

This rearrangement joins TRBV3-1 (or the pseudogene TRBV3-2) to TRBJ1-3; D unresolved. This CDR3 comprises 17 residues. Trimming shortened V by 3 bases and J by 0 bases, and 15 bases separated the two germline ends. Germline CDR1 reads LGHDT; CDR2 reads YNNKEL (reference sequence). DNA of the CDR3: TGTGCCAGCAGCCATGACCGGAGCCGGGGCTCTGGAAACACCATATATTTT. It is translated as CASSHDRSRGSGNTIYF.

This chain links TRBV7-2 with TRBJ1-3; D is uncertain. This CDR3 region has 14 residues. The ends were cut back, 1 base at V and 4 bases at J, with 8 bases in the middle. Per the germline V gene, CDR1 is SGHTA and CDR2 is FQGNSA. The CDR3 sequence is CASSLGFAGNTIYF. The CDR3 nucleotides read TGTGCCAGCAGCTTAGGGTTTGCAGGAAACACCATATATTTT.

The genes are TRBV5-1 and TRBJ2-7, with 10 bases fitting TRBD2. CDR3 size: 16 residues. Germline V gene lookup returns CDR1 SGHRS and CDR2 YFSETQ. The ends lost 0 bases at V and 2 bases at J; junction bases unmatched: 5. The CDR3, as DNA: TGCGCCAGCAGCTTGGTGATTAGCGGGGGGACCTACGAGCAGTACTTC. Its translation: CASSLVISGGTYEQYF. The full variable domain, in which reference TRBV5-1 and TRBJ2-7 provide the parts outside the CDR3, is KAGVTQTPRYLIKTRGQQVTLSCSPISGHRSVSWYQQTPGQGLQFLFEYFSETQRNKGNFPGRFSGRQFSNSRSEMNVSTLELGDSALYLCASSLVISGGTYEQYFGPGTRLTVT.

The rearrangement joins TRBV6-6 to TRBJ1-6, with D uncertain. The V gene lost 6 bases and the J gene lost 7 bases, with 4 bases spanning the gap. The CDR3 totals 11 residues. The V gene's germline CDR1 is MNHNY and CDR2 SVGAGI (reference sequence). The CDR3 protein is CASSWNSPLHF. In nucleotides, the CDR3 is TGTGCCAGCAGCTGGAATTCACCCCTCCACTTT.

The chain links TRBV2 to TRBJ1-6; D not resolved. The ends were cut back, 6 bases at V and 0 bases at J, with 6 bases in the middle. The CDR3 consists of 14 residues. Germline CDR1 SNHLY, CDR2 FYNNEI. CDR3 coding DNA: TGTGCCAGCAGCAGAGACTCCTATAATTCACCCCTCCACTTT. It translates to CASSRDSYNSPLHF.

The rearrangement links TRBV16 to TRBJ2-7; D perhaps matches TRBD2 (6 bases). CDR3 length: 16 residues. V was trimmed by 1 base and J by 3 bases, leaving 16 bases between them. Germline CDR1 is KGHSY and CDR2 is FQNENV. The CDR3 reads CASSQYDPGVNYEQYF. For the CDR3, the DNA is TGTGCCAGCAGCCAATATGATCCGGGGGTGAACTACGAGCAGTACTTC.

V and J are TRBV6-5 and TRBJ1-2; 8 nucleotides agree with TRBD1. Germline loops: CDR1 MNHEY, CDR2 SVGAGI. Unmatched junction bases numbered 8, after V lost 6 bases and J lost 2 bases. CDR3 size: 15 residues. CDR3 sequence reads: CASRRQQGENYGYTF. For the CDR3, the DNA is TGTGCCAGCAGGCGTCAACAGGGGGAGAACTATGGCTACACCTTC.

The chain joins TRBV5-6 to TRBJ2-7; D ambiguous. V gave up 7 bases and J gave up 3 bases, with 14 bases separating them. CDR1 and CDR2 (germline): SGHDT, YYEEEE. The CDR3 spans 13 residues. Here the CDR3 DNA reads TGTGCCAGCTCATACGAGCCCCTCTACGAGCAGTACTTC. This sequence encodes CASSYEPLYEQYF. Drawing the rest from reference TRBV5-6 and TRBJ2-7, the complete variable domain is DAGVTQSPTHLIKTRGQQVTLRCSPKSGHDTVSWYQQALGQGPQFIFQYYEEEERQRGNFPDRFSGHQFPNYSSELNVNALLLGDSALYLCASSYEPLYEQYFGPGTRLTVT.

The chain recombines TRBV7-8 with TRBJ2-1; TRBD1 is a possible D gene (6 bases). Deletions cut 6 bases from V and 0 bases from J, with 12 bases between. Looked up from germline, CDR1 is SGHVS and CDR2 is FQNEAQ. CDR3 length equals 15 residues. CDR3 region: CASRSTGGSYNEQFF. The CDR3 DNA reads TGTGCCAGCAGGTCGACAGGCGGCTCCTACAATGAGCAGTTCTTC.

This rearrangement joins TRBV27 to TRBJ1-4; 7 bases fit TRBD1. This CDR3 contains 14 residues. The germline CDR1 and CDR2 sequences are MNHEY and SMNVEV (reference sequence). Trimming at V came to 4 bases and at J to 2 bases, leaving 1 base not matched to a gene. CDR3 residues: CASSWTGTNEKLFF. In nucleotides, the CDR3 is TGTGCCAGCAGTTGGACAGGCACTAATGAAAAACTGTTTTTT.

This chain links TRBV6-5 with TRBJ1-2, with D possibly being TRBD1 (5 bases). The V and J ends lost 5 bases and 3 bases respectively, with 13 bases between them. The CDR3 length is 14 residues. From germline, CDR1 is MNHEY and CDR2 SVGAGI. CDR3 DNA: TGTGCCAGCAGTCCTCGACAGAGAGACTATGGCTACACCTTC. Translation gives CASSPRQRDYGYTF.

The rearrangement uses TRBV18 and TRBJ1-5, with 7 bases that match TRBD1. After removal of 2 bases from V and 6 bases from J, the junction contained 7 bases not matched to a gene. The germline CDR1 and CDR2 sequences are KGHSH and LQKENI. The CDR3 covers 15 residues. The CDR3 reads CASSPTGEGGQPQHF. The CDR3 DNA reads TGTGCCAGCTCACCAACAGGGGAGGGAGGTCAGCCCCAGCATTTT.